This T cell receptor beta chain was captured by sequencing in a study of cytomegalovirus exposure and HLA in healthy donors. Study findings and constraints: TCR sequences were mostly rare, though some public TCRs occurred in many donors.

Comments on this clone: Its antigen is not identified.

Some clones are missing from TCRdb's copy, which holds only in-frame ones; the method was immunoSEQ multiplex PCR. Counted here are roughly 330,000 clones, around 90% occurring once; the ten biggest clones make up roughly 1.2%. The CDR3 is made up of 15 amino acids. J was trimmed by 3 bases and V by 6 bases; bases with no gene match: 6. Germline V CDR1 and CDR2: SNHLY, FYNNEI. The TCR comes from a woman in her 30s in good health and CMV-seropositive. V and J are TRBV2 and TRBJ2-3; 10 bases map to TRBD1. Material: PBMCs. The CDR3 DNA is TGTGCCAGCAGACTGACGGACAGGGGGACAGATACGCAGTATTTT. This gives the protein CASRLTDRGTDTQYF.